A selection of T cell receptor beta chains follows, all from one sample in a study of blood T cell repertoires in COVID-19. Using immunoSEQ multiplex PCR, the repertoire was profiled, and TCRdb retains in-frame clones only, with some absent. This repertoire shows roughly 300,000 clones, 85% to 90% found once; its top ten account for 10%. The specimen sequenced was PBMCs or T cells enriched from blood (not recorded which). Receptors were obtained from a woman aged 18-30 years who had recovered from COVID-19. Each CDR3 is given with its conserved first and last residue. Each record gives: D gene, J gene, clone size, V gene, CDR3 protein, CDR3 DNA. D genes are given only for firm matches. Clone sizes are given selectively: once, few, many, or a class where the clone is expanded.

>.|TRBJ2-6|.|TRBV30
CAWSPGFSGANVLTF
TGTGCCTGGAGTCCAGGGTTCTCCGGGGCCAACGTCCTGACTTTC
>.|TRBJ2-5|.|TRBV11-3
CASSFNSQETQYF
TGTGCCAGCAGCTTTAACAGCCAGGAGACCCAGTACTTC
>.|TRBJ1-1|.|TRBV6-2/TRBV6-3
CASSYPDPGAFF
TGTGCCAGCAGTTACCCAGACCCAGGAGCTTTCTTT
>.|TRBJ2-7|.|TRBV3-1/TRBV3-2
CASSQGHSPYEQYF
TGTGCCAGCAGCCAGGGACATTCCCCCTACGAGCAGTACTTC
>TRBD2|TRBJ2-3|.|TRBV5-1
CASSIGTSGLWADTQYF
TGCGCCAGCAGCATCGGGACTAGCGGTTTGTGGGCAGATACGCAGTATTTT
>.|TRBJ2-1|.|TRBV3-1/TRBV3-2
CASSLTGTTDNEQFF
TGTGCCAGCAGCCTGACCGGGACAACGGACAATGAGCAGTTCTTC
>.|TRBJ1-2|.|TRBV19
CASTFYGGAIDGYTF
TGTGCCAGTACATTCTACGGGGGGGCAATCGATGGCTACACCTTC
>.|TRBJ1-5|.|TRBV24-1
CATSDLEGGPSPQPQHF
TGTGCCACCAGTGATTTGGAGGGGGGGCCCTCCCCTCAGCCCCAGCATTTT
>TRBD2|TRBJ2-7|.|TRBV4-1
CASSQGLAGGPVYEQYF
TGCGCCAGCAGCCAAGGGCTAGCGGGGGGGCCTGTATACGAGCAGTACTTC
>TRBD1|TRBJ1-2|.|TRBV6-1
CASSESPDRGGLVLYGYTF
TGTGCCAGCAGTGAGTCCCCTGACAGGGGAGGTTTGGTTTTATATGGCTACACCTTC
>.|TRBJ1-5|.|TRBV5-1
CASSLGSGRNQPQHF
TGCGCCAGCAGCTTGGGTTCGGGAAGGAATCAGCCCCAGCATTTT
>.|TRBJ1-6|.|TRBV10-3
CAISEVSQGSPLHF
TGTGCCATCAGTGAGGTCTCCCAGGGTTCACCCCTCCACTTT
>TRBD1|TRBJ2-1|.|TRBV6-5
CASGTALENEQFF
TGTGCCAGCGGGACAGCCCTCGAGAATGAGCAGTTCTTC
>.|TRBJ2-1|.|TRBV18
CASSPSLIYNEQFF
TGTGCCAGCTCACCTTCCCTAATTTACAATGAGCAGTTCTTC
>TRBD1|TRBJ1-3|.|TRBV4-1
CASSQGSDRVPIGNTIYF
TGCGCCAGCAGCCAAGGCTCGGACAGGGTTCCAATAGGAAACACCATATATTTT
>.|TRBJ2-1|.|TRBV5-1
CASSLDGGKTKNNEQFF
TGCGCCAGCAGCTTGGATGGGGGGAAGACCAAGAACAATGAGCAGTTCTTC
>TRBD1|TRBJ1-4|.|TRBV30
CAWSPTGSREKLFF
TGTGCCTGGAGTCCGACAGGGAGTAGAGAAAAACTGTTTTTT
>.|TRBJ1-4|once|TRBV28
CASSLWGGLTNEKLFF
TGTGCCAGCAGTTTATGGGGGGGGCTGACTAATGAAAAACTGTTTTTT
>TRBD2|TRBJ2-2|.|TRBV3-1/TRBV3-2
CASSSRLAGEHTGELFF
TGTGCCAGCAGCTCCCGACTAGCGGGAGAACACACCGGGGAGCTGTTTTTT
>TRBD2|TRBJ2-3|.|TRBV5-1
CASSKAGIRGRRTDTQYF
TGCGCCAGCAGCAAGGCAGGGATTCGCGGGAGGAGGACAGATACGCAGTATTTT